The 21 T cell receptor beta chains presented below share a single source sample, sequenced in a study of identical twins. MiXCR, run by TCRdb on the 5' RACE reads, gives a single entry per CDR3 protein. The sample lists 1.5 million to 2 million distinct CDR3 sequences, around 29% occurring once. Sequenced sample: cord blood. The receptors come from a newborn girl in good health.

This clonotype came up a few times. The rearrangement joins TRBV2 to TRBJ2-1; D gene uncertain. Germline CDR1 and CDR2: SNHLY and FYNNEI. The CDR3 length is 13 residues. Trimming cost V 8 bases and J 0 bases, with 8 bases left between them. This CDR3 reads CASHKSSYNEQFF. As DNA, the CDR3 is TGTGCCAGCCACAAGAGCTCCTACAATGAGCAGTTCTTC. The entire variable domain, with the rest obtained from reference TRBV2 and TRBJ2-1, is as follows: EPEVTQTPSHQVTQMGQEVILRCVPISNHLYFYWYRQILGQKVEFLVSFYNNEISEKSEIFDDQFSVERPDGSNFTLKIRSTKLEDSAMYFCASHKSSYNEQFFGPGTRLTVL.

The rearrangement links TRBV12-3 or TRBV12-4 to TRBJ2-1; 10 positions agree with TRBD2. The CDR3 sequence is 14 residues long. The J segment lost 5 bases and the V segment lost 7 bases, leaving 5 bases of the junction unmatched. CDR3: CASKLAGSHNEQFF. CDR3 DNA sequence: TGTGCCAGCAAACTAGCGGGGTCCCACAATGAGCAGTTCTTC.

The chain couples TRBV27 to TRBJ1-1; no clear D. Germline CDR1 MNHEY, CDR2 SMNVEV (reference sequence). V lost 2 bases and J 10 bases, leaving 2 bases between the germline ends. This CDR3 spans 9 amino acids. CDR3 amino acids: CASSLRAFF. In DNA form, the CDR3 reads TGTGCCAGCAGTTTACGAGCTTTCTTT.

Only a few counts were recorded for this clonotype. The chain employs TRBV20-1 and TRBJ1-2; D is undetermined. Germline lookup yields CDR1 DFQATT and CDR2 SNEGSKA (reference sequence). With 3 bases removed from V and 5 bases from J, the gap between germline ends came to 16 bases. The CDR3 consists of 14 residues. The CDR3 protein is CSASNGLRGYGYTF. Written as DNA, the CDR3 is TGCAGTGCTAGCAACGGACTGCGAGGGTATGGCTACACCTTC.

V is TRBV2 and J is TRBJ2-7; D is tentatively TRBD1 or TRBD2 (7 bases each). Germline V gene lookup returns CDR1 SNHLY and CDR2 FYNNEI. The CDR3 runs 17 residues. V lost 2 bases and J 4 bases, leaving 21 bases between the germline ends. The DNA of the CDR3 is TGTGCCAGCAGTGAAATGGGCGCGGGGGACAGACCATACGAGCAGTACTTC. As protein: CASSEMGAGDRPYEQYF.

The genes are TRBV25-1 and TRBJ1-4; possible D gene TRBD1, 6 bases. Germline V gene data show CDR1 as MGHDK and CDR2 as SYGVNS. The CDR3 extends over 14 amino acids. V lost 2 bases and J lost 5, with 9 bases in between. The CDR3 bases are TGTGCCAGCAGTGAAGTCAGGGGCAATGAAAAACTGTTTTTT. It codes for CASSEVRGNEKLFF.

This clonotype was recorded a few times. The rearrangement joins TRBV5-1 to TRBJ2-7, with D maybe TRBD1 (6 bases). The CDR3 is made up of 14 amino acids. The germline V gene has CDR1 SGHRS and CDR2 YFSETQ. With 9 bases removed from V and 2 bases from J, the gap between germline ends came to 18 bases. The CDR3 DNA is TGCGCCAACGGGGACCGGACAGACGCCTACGAGCAGTACTTC. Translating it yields CANGDRTDAYEQYF.

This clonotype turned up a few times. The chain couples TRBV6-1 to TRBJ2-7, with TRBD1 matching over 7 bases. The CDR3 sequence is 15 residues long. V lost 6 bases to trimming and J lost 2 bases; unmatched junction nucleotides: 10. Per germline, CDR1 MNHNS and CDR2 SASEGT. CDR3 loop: CASSLPTGFPYEQYF. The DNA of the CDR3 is TGTGCCAGCAGCCTACCGACAGGGTTTCCCTACGAGCAGTACTTC.

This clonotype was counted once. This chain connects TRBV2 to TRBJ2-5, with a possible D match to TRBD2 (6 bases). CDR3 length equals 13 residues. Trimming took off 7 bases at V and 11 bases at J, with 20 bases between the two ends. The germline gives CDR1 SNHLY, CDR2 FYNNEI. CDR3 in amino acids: CASTRELPNEQYF. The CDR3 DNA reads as TGTGCCAGCACTCGGGAGTTGCCCAATGAGCAGTACTTC.

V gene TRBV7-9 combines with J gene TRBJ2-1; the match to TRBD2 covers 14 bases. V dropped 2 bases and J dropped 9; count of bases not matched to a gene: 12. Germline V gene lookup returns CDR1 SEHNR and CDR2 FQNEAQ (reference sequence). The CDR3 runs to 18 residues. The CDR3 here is CASSLQKGLAGARGEQFF. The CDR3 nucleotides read TGTGCCAGCAGCTTACAGAAGGGACTAGCGGGGGCCCGTGGTGAGCAGTTCTTC. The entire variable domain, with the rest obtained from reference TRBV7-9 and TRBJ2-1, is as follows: DTGVSQNPRHKITKRGQNVTFRCDPISEHNRLYWYRQTLGQGPEFLTYFQNEAQLEKSRLLSDRFSAERPKGSFSTLEIQRTEQGDSAMYLCASSLQKGLAGARGEQFFGPGTRLTVL.

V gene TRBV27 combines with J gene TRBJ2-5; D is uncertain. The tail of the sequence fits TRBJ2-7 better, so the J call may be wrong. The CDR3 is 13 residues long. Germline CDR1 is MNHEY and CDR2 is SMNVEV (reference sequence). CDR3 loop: CASSLLSGCEQYF. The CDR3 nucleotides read TGTGCCAGCAGTTTATTATCTGGCTGCGAGCAGTACTTC.

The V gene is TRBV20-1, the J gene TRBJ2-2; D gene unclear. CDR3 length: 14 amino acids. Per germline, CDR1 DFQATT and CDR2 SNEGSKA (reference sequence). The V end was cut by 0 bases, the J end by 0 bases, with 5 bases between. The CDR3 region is CSARDRTNTGELFF. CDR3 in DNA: TGCAGTGCTAGAGACAGGACGAACACCGGGGAGCTGTTTTTT.

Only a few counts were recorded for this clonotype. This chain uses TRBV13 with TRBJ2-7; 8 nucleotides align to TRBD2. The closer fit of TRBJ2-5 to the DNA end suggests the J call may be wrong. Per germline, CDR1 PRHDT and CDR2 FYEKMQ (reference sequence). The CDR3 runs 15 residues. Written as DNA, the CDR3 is TGTGCCAGCAGCTTGGTAGCGGGGAGTGTAAAGACCCAGTACTTC. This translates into CASSLVAGSVKTQYF.

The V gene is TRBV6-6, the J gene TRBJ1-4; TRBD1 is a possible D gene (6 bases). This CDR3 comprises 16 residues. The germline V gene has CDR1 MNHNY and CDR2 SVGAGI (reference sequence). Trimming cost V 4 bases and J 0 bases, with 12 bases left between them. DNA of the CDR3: TGTGCCAGCAGTTTACCCTACAGGGCAACTAATGAAAAACTGTTTTTT. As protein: CASSLPYRATNEKLFF.

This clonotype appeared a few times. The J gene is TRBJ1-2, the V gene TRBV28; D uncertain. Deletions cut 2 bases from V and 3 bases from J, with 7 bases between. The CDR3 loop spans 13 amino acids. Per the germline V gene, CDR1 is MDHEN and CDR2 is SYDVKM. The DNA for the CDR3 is TGTGCCAGCAGTTTAGAGACTTACTATGGCTACACCTTC. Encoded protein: CASSLETYYGYTF.

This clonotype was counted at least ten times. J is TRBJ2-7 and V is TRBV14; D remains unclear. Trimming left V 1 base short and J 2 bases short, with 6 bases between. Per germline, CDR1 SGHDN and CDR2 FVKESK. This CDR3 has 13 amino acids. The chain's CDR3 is CASSQVDTYEQYF. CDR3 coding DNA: TGTGCCAGCAGCCAAGTAGACACCTACGAGCAGTACTTC.

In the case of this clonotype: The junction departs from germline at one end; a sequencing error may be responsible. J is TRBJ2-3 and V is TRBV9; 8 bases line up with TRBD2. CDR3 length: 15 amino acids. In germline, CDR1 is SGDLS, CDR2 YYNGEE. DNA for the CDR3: TGTGCCAGCAGCGTAGTAGCGGGGTACACAGGTACGCAGTATTTT. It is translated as CASSVVAGYTGTQYF. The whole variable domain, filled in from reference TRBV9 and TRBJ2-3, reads DSGVTQTPKHLITATGQRVTLRCSPRSGDLSVYWYQQSLDQGLQFLIQYYNGEERAKGNILERFSAQQFPDLHSELNLSSLELGDSALYFCASSVVAGYTGTQYFGPGTRLTVL.

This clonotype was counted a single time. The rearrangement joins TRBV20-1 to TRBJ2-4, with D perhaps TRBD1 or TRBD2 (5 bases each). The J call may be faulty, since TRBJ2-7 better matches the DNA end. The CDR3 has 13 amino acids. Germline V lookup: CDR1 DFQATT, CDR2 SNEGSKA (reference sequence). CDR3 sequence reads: CSARWGRDYEQYF. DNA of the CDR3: TGCAGTGCGCGGTGGGGGAGAGACTACGAGCAGTACTTC.

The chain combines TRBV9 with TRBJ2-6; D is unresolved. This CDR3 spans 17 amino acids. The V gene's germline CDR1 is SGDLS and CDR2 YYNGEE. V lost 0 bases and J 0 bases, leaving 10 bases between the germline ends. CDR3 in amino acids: CASSVAVPGSGANVLTF. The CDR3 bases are TGTGCCAGCAGCGTAGCTGTCCCGGGCTCTGGGGCCAACGTCCTGACTTTC.

The CDR3 loop reads CSAREGASVGELFF. DNA for the CDR3: TGCAGTGCTAGAGAGGGGGCAAGTGTCGGGGAGCTGTTTTTT. The V and J genes are TRBV20-1 and TRBJ2-2; tentatively, D is TRBD1 (6 bases). The germline V gene has CDR1 DFQATT and CDR2 SNEGSKA (reference sequence). V lost 0 bases to trimming and J lost 7 bases, with 12 bases between them. The CDR3 contains 14 residues.

CDR3 coding DNA: TGCAGTGCCCCCGGGACAGGCAATCAGCCCCAGCATTTT. Protein product: CSAPGTGNQPQHF. V usage is TRBV20-1 and J usage is TRBJ1-5; the match to TRBD1 covers 7 bases. Trimming took 6 bases from V and 2 from J; bases not matched to a gene: 4. Germline values: CDR1 DFQATT, CDR2 SNEGSKA (reference sequence). The CDR3 length is 13 residues.